A selection of T cell receptor beta chains follows, all from one sample in a study of OX40 agonist ivuxolimab in advanced cancers. Sequencing was performed with immunoSEQ multiplex PCR; in TCRdb, only in-frame clones are kept and a portion is missing. The sample contains under 55,000 clones, around 93% of which appear only once. Sequenced material: CD4+ or CD8+ T cells sorted from blood, taken in a trial of the OX40 agonist ivuxolimab. The origin of the receptors is an adult with an advanced solid tumor such as melanoma, head and neck, liver or kidney cancer. Each CDR3 is given without its conserved first and last residue. D genes are given only for firm matches. Rows give clone size only sometimes, using once, few, many, or a class for an expanded clone.

abundance: .; d_gene: TRBD2; v_gene: TRBV18; j_gene: TRBJ2-7; CDR3aa: ASSPISGLATNEQY
abundance: .; d_gene: TRBD2; v_gene: TRBV7-8; j_gene: TRBJ2-1; CDR3aa: ASSVYLAGNEQF
abundance: .; d_gene: TRBD1; v_gene: TRBV28; j_gene: TRBJ2-7; CDR3aa: ASSFGQGAFEQY
abundance: .; d_gene: .; v_gene: TRBV15; j_gene: TRBJ2-2; CDR3aa: ATSPRKARDTGELF
abundance: .; d_gene: .; v_gene: TRBV28; j_gene: TRBJ1-2; CDR3aa: ASSGPRMGGRGGYT
abundance: .; d_gene: TRBD2; v_gene: TRBV6-6; j_gene: TRBJ2-1; CDR3aa: ASSDGLAPEQF
abundance: .; d_gene: TRBD1; v_gene: TRBV28; j_gene: TRBJ2-7; CDR3aa: ASSGFLDRGTYEQY
abundance: few; d_gene: .; v_gene: TRBV9; j_gene: TRBJ2-7; CDR3aa: ASSVEAGTYEQY
abundance: once; d_gene: .; v_gene: TRBV5-4; j_gene: TRBJ2-1; CDR3aa: ASSLTKIGEQF
abundance: .; d_gene: TRBD2; v_gene: TRBV4-3; j_gene: TRBJ2-1; CDR3aa: ASSQGIAGGQYNEQF
abundance: .; d_gene: .; v_gene: TRBV25-1; j_gene: TRBJ2-7; CDR3aa: ASSVPGTYEQY
abundance: few; d_gene: TRBD2; v_gene: TRBV2; j_gene: TRBJ2-1; CDR3aa: ASRDPSGRGDEQF
abundance: .; d_gene: TRBD1; v_gene: TRBV6-5; j_gene: TRBJ1-1; CDR3aa: ASSVSGQGTTEAF
abundance: .; d_gene: .; v_gene: TRBV7-2; j_gene: TRBJ1-1; CDR3aa: ASSYAVGMNTEAF
abundance: .; d_gene: TRBD2; v_gene: TRBV27; j_gene: TRBJ2-7; CDR3aa: ASSLGTSGRYEQY
abundance: .; d_gene: TRBD1; v_gene: TRBV6-5; j_gene: TRBJ2-7; CDR3aa: ASSLTGTGAYEQY
abundance: once; d_gene: TRBD2; v_gene: TRBV13; j_gene: TRBJ2-7; CDR3aa: ASSLAPTGTSVHEQY
abundance: .; d_gene: .; v_gene: TRBV12-5; j_gene: TRBJ2-2; CDR3aa: ASGLFGVGTNTGELF
abundance: .; d_gene: .; v_gene: TRBV9; j_gene: TRBJ2-5; CDR3aa: ASSADTGAQETQY
abundance: .; d_gene: TRBD1; v_gene: TRBV12-5; j_gene: TRBJ2-1; CDR3aa: AGVIDRVTYNEQF
abundance: .; d_gene: .; v_gene: TRBV19; j_gene: TRBJ1-3; CDR3aa: ASPSVAGNTIY
abundance: .; d_gene: TRBD2; v_gene: TRBV5-1; j_gene: TRBJ2-1; CDR3aa: ASSLGPGGAGVRNEQF
abundance: once; d_gene: TRBD1; v_gene: TRBV27; j_gene: TRBJ1-5; CDR3aa: ASSLGTGGGNQPQH
abundance: .; d_gene: .; v_gene: TRBV11-1; j_gene: TRBJ2-1; CDR3aa: ASSISNEQF
abundance: .; d_gene: .; v_gene: TRBV29-1; j_gene: TRBJ2-3; CDR3aa: SVPPARTYTDTQY
abundance: .; d_gene: .; v_gene: TRBV7-6; j_gene: TRBJ2-6; CDR3aa: ASSPMYGANVLT
abundance: once; d_gene: .; v_gene: TRBV29-1; j_gene: TRBJ2-1; CDR3aa: SVAPMGDEQF
abundance: .; d_gene: TRBD1; v_gene: TRBV28; j_gene: TRBJ2-1; CDR3aa: ASSFQGASYNEQF
abundance: .; d_gene: .; v_gene: TRBV5-4; j_gene: TRBJ2-7; CDR3aa: ASQGPHEQY
abundance: few; d_gene: TRBD1; v_gene: TRBV2; j_gene: TRBJ1-5; CDR3aa: ASKTQGTMAQH
abundance: .; d_gene: TRBD1; v_gene: TRBV4-3; j_gene: TRBJ1-2; CDR3aa: ASSQDQGGGGYGYT
abundance: few; d_gene: .; v_gene: TRBV6-4; j_gene: TRBJ2-1; CDR3aa: ASSDGEAGNEQF
abundance: .; d_gene: TRBD2; v_gene: TRBV18; j_gene: TRBJ2-3; CDR3aa: ASSTGTTIIWDTQY
abundance: .; d_gene: TRBD1; v_gene: TRBV7-9; j_gene: .; CDR3aa: ASSLKQGNEQY
abundance: .; d_gene: .; v_gene: TRBV7-8; j_gene: TRBJ1-5; CDR3aa: ASNLAGNQPQH
abundance: .; d_gene: TRBD1; v_gene: TRBV6-5; j_gene: TRBJ1-1; CDR3aa: ASTYGTGGPEAF
abundance: once; d_gene: .; v_gene: TRBV7-8; j_gene: TRBJ2-6; CDR3aa: ASSSGPPEANVLT
abundance: .; d_gene: TRBD2; v_gene: TRBV9; j_gene: TRBJ2-1; CDR3aa: ASSVGLAGGYEEQF
abundance: once; d_gene: .; v_gene: TRBV7-2; j_gene: TRBJ2-7; CDR3aa: ASSYTGAAYEQY
abundance: .; d_gene: .; v_gene: TRBV6-5; j_gene: TRBJ1-2; CDR3aa: ASFPGGGAGYT
abundance: .; d_gene: .; v_gene: TRBV9; j_gene: TRBJ2-4; CDR3aa: ASCWFLAKNIQY
abundance: .; d_gene: TRBD2; v_gene: TRBV6-5; j_gene: TRBJ2-7; CDR3aa: ASSYGFGGSYEQY
abundance: .; d_gene: TRBD2; v_gene: TRBV9; j_gene: TRBJ2-1; CDR3aa: ASSAGTSGRLNEQF
abundance: .; d_gene: .; v_gene: TRBV25-1; j_gene: TRBJ2-2; CDR3aa: ASSEGGSDTGELF
abundance: .; d_gene: .; v_gene: TRBV28; j_gene: TRBJ1-2; CDR3aa: ASTPPPPGAEGYT
abundance: once; d_gene: .; v_gene: TRBV6-5; j_gene: TRBJ2-1; CDR3aa: ASSFEGGGPLNEQF
abundance: .; d_gene: TRBD1; v_gene: TRBV19; j_gene: TRBJ1-1; CDR3aa: ATRWATGAANTEAF
abundance: .; d_gene: .; v_gene: TRBV15; j_gene: TRBJ2-5; CDR3aa: ATSEGFQETQY
abundance: .; d_gene: TRBD2; v_gene: TRBV7-9; j_gene: TRBJ2-1; CDR3aa: ASSQGTSGRNEQF
abundance: .; d_gene: .; v_gene: TRBV9; j_gene: TRBJ2-2; CDR3aa: ASSVAQRGVNTGELF
abundance: .; d_gene: TRBD2; v_gene: TRBV9; j_gene: TRBJ2-2; CDR3aa: ASSPTGTSRTGELF
abundance: once; d_gene: TRBD2; v_gene: TRBV5-4; j_gene: TRBJ2-7; CDR3aa: ASSFMTIAGGGEQY
abundance: .; d_gene: .; v_gene: TRBV2; j_gene: TRBJ1-5; CDR3aa: ASSYQRGFVRSDQPQH
abundance: .; d_gene: TRBD2; v_gene: TRBV11-2; j_gene: TRBJ2-7; CDR3aa: ASSGGGEQY
abundance: .; d_gene: TRBD1; v_gene: TRBV5-5; j_gene: TRBJ2-2; CDR3aa: ASSPHRDRGTGELF